The 30 T cell receptor beta chains reported below all come from one sample, sequenced in a study of shared clonotypes between healthy human individuals. The table came from immunoSEQ multiplex PCR; TCRdb's copy has only in-frame clones and leaves some out. The sample consists of 1 million to 1.2 million clones, 60% to 85% of them appearing once. The sample comprised memory CD4+ T cells from PBMCs. Documented subset: CD45RA-negative fraction. Receptors were obtained from a man aged 18 to 30 in good health. Some clones in this sample may be carry-over from other donors' samples.

The CDR3 is CASHRGAWGPEGYTF. In DNA, the CDR3 is TGTGCCAGCCACCGGGGGGCGTGGGGACCGGAGGGCTACACCTTC. The chain joins TRBV28 to TRBJ1-2; perhaps TRBD1 as D (6 bases). CDR1 and CDR2 (germline): MDHEN, SYDVKM. V was pared by 8 bases and J by 8 bases, with 24 bases between. The CDR3 consists of 15 residues.

Only a few counts were recorded for this clone. The rearrangement joins TRBV5-4 to TRBJ2-7, with D perhaps TRBD2 (6 bases). From germline, CDR1 is SGHNT and CDR2 YYREEE (reference sequence). V shed 4 bases and J shed 0 bases, with 20 bases lying between them. The CDR3 extends over 17 amino acids. The CDR3 region is CASSLEAGTAISYEQYF. The CDR3 DNA is TGTGCCAGCAGCCTGGAGGCGGGAACTGCCATCTCCTACGAGCAGTACTTC.

The J gene is TRBJ2-2, the V gene TRBV18, with TRBD2 identical over 8 bases. Germline-derived CDR1 and CDR2 are KGHSH and LQKENI. V lost 2 bases, J lost 5 bases, and 16 bases stayed unmatched. This CDR3 has 19 amino acids. CDR3 protein: CASSPRAGVRITDTGELFF. The CDR3 coding sequence is TGTGCCAGCTCACCAAGAGCGGGAGTAAGAATTACGGATACCGGGGAGCTGTTTTTT.

The rearrangement uses TRBV29-1 and TRBJ2-3; 7 bases are shared with TRBD2. The germline V gene encodes CDR1 SQVTM and CDR2 ANQGSEA. This CDR3 has 15 amino acids. V lost 5 bases and J lost 4; bases outside the gene matches: 12. CDR3 protein: CSVIGGTLGPDTQYF. In nucleotides, the CDR3 is TGCAGCGTTATCGGGGGGACCCTGGGACCAGATACGCAGTATTTT.

This clone was observed a single time. The chain uses TRBV7-2 and TRBJ2-3, with 9 bases aligning to TRBD2. J was trimmed by 0 bases and V by 2 bases; bases with no gene match: 12. Germline CDR1 reads SGHTA; CDR2 reads FQGNSA. This CDR3 is built from 19 residues. The CDR3 here is CASSLLIWSAGGSTDTQYF. The CDR3 region has the DNA TGTGCCAGCAGCTTACTCATTTGGTCGGCGGGAGGGAGCACAGATACGCAGTATTTT.

The V gene is TRBV15, the J gene TRBJ1-5; no definite D call. The germline gives CDR1 LNHNV, CDR2 YYDKDF (reference sequence). The germline V and J ends were trimmed by 0 bases and 6 bases, with 9 bases remaining between them. The CDR3 extends over 14 amino acids. The CDR3 coding sequence is TGTGCCACCAGCAGAGATGGGGTGAGTCAGCCCCAGCATTTT. It yields the protein CATSRDGVSQPQHF.

This clone was counted between two and nine times. This chain uses TRBV5-1 with TRBJ2-7; 7 nucleotides match TRBD2. This CDR3 has 14 amino acids. The germline V gene encodes CDR1 SGHRS and CDR2 YFSETQ. Losses at the gene ends were 4 bases for V and 6 bases for J; bases not matched to a gene: 10. The chain's CDR3 is CASSPLGLRSEQYF. CDR3 DNA: TGCGCCAGCAGCCCGCTGGGACTAAGATCCGAGCAGTACTTC.

V usage is TRBV7-3 and J usage is TRBJ1-1; D gene ambiguous. The CDR3 loop spans 16 amino acids. The V and J ends lost 5 bases and 3 bases respectively, with 19 bases between them. Germline assignment: CDR1 SGHTA and CDR2 FQGTGA. The CDR3 sequence: CASSKTAGRRYTEAFF. CDR3 nucleotides: TGTGCCAGCAGCAAAACGGCAGGCCGGAGATACACTGAAGCTTTCTTT.

The V gene is TRBV6-5, the J gene TRBJ1-4; D is unresolved. Looked up from germline, CDR1 is MNHEY and CDR2 is SVGAGI. This CDR3 is built from 15 residues. V shed 8 bases and J shed 1 base, with 14 bases lying between them. The CDR3: CASSKGLRTNEKLFF. The CDR3 DNA reads TGTGCCAGCTCCAAAGGGCTTAGAACTAATGAAAAACTGTTTTTT.

The CDR3: CSALTTEAFF. The CDR3 DNA sequence: TGCAGCGCCCTGACCACTGAAGCTTTCTTT. The V and J genes are TRBV29-1 and TRBJ1-1; no reliable D call. Germline-derived CDR1 and CDR2 are SQVTM and ANQGSEA. This CDR3 has 10 amino acids. Trimming cost V 7 bases and J 4 bases, with 7 bases left between them.

The J gene is TRBJ2-4, the V gene TRBV27, with 8 positions matching TRBD1. The V gene's germline CDR1 is MNHEY and CDR2 SMNVEV (reference sequence). CDR3 length: 16 residues. After removal of 5 bases from V and 7 bases from J, the junction contained 13 bases not matched to a gene. The CDR3 is CASSLRPQGAENIQYF. The CDR3 DNA reads TGTGCCAGCAGTCTGCGTCCTCAGGGGGCAGAGAACATTCAGTACTTC.

J is TRBJ2-2 and V is TRBV19; D remains unclear. The CDR3 runs 16 residues. Trimming removed 7 bases from V and 2 bases from J, with 17 bases in between. Germline V gene sequence: CDR1 LNHDA, CDR2 SQIVND (reference sequence). CDR3 nucleotides: TGTGCCAGTACATCCCTTAAACACCTTAACACCGGGGAGCTGTTTTTT. It is translated as CASTSLKHLNTGELFF.

This clone was observed a handful of times. The chain couples TRBV25-1 to TRBJ1-1, with D uncertain. V was clipped by 5 bases and J by 0 bases, with 7 bases between them. Germline CDR1 and CDR2: MGHDK and SYGVNS. The CDR3 loop spans 13 amino acids. The CDR3 DNA sequence: TGTGCCAGCAGTTACAACATGAACACTGAAGCTTTCTTT. Amino acid sequence: CASSYNMNTEAFF.

Concerning this clone itself: Other DNA sequences in the same sample also yield this CDR3. The chain is built from TRBV30 and TRBJ2-5, with D uncertain. Germline CDR1 reads GTSNPN; CDR2 reads SVGIG (reference sequence). Trimming left V 4 bases short and J 4 bases short, with 7 bases between. The CDR3 totals 11 residues. CDR3 region: CAWTLGETQYF. The CDR3 DNA is TGTGCCTGGACCTTGGGAGAGACCCAGTACTTC.

This clone showed up just a few times. The rearrangement links TRBV29-1 to TRBJ1-3; 7 nucleotides align to TRBD1. The junction had 9 bases not matched to a gene; V was cut back by 5 bases and J by 5 bases. The CDR3 has 14 amino acids. CDR1 SQVTM and CDR2 ANQGSEA come from the germline V gene. CDR3: CSVRKNRGRNTIYF. Written as DNA, the CDR3 is TGCAGCGTTAGGAAGAACAGGGGAAGAAACACCATATATTTT.

Points on this clone: This specimen includes other DNA sequences encoding the same CDR3. The chain employs TRBV7-2 and TRBJ1-2, with D unclear. The CDR3 runs to 13 residues. The germline V and J ends were trimmed by 2 bases and 4 bases, with 8 bases remaining between them. From germline, CDR1 is SGHTA and CDR2 FQGNSA. The CDR3: CASSLNRGYGYTF. The CDR3 DNA sequence: TGTGCCAGCAGCTTAAATCGGGGCTATGGCTACACCTTC.

This rearrangement joins TRBV19 to TRBJ2-5; 10 bases align to TRBD1. V trimming: 10 bases; J trimming: 5 bases; junction bases outside the gene matches: 13. Germline V lookup: CDR1 LNHDA, CDR2 SQIVND (reference sequence). The CDR3 is 15 amino acids. The CDR3 loop is CATGDRGRKVETQYF. The CDR3 DNA reads TGTGCCACCGGAGACAGGGGGCGTAAAGTTGAGACCCAGTACTTC.

This clone appeared once. V gene TRBV5-1 combines with J gene TRBJ2-5, with 14 bases matching TRBD2. V gave up 0 bases and J gave up 6 bases; unmatched junction bases: 10. This CDR3 has 18 amino acids. Germline V gene lookup returns CDR1 SGHRS and CDR2 YFSETQ. DNA of the CDR3: TGCGCCAGCAGCTTGGGAGGGACTAGCGGGAGTGGAGAAAAGACCCAGTACTTC. Protein sequence: CASSLGGTSGSGEKTQYF.

The chain couples TRBV7-6 to TRBJ1-3; 7 bases are shared with TRBD1. The CDR3 extends over 15 amino acids. The V and J ends lost 3 bases and 2 bases, in that order; junction bases with no gene match: 4. CDR1 is SGHVS and CDR2 is FNYEAQ in the germline V gene. The CDR3 DNA reads as TGTGCCAGCAGCTTTATTACAGGGGCTGGAAACACCATATATTTT. This encodes CASSFITGAGNTIYF.

J is TRBJ1-2 and V is TRBV27; no clear D. The V gene's germline CDR1 is MNHEY and CDR2 SMNVEV (reference sequence). The V gene lost 3 bases and the J gene lost 8 bases, with 13 bases spanning the gap. The CDR3 covers 13 residues. The CDR3 coding sequence is TGTGCCAGCAGTTTTCGTGCTCGAGGGGGCTACACCTTC. This codes for CASSFRARGGYTF.

This clone was recorded a few times. This chain joins TRBV7-9 and TRBJ2-5; D assignment may be TRBD1 or TRBD2 (5 bases each). This CDR3 comprises 15 residues. Deletions cut 1 base from V and 5 bases from J, with 14 bases between. Germline V lookup: CDR1 SEHNR, CDR2 FQNEAQ (reference sequence). For the CDR3, the DNA is TGTGCCAGCAGCTTAGGAGGGGCAGCAGGGGAGACCCAGTACTTC. This translates into CASSLGGAAGETQYF. The variable domain in full, with the rest retrieved from reference TRBV7-9 and TRBJ2-5, is DTGVSQNPRHKITKRGQNVTFRCDPISEHNRLYWYRQTLGQGPEFLTYFQNEAQLEKSRLLSDRFSAERPKGSFSTLEIQRTEQGDSAMYLCASSLGGAAGETQYFGPGTRLLVL.

This clone was picked up one time. The CDR3 region is CASSQPPPGRINNEQFF. The CDR3 region has the DNA TGTGCCAGCAGCCAACCCCCGCCAGGCAGAATTAACAATGAGCAGTTCTTC. This chain joins TRBV27 and TRBJ2-1; D gene uncertain. Trimming stripped 6 bases from V and 5 bases from J, with 23 bases between. Looked up from germline, CDR1 is MNHEY and CDR2 is SMNVEV (reference sequence). CDR3 length equals 17 residues.

This clone was counted a single time. The same CDR3 is also encoded by other DNA sequences in this sample. The chain is built from TRBV6-1 and TRBJ1-5; 7 nucleotides match TRBD1. The CDR3 extends over 15 amino acids. The trim removed 4 bases at V and 1 base at J, leaving 4 bases unmatched. In germline, CDR1 is MNHNS, CDR2 SASEGT. CDR3 loop: CASSGRQGSNQPQHF. The CDR3 DNA reads as TGTGCCAGCAGTGGCCGACAGGGAAGCAATCAGCCCCAGCATTTT.

This clone was counted a single time. The V and J genes are TRBV5-5 and TRBJ1-2; 9 bases match TRBD1. The CDR3 is 14 amino acids. The germline V gene encodes CDR1 SGHKS and CDR2 YYEKEE (reference sequence). The V gene end was trimmed by 6 bases and the J gene end by 4 bases; junction bases not matched to a gene: 7. CDR3 sequence: CASTPDRGAYGYTF. The CDR3 DNA follows: TGTGCCAGCACCCCGGACAGGGGAGCCTATGGCTACACCTTC.

Note on this clone: Other DNA sequences within the sample encode an identical CDR3. This rearrangement joins TRBV6-5 to TRBJ2-7; D gene ambiguous. Trimming stripped 0 bases from V and 4 bases from J, with 13 bases between. The germline V gene has CDR1 MNHEY and CDR2 SVGAGI. This CDR3 region has 15 residues. The CDR3 sequence is CASSYSPGQPYEQYF. CDR3 nucleotide sequence: TGTGCCAGCAGTTACTCGCCAGGCCAACCATACGAGCAGTACTTC.

Concerning this clone itself: Distinct nucleotide sequences in the sample also encode this CDR3. The genes are TRBV6-5 and TRBJ2-1, with 16 bases fitting TRBD2. V lost 6 bases and J lost 4; bases outside the gene matches: 0. The CDR3 sequence is 15 residues long. Germline assignment: CDR1 MNHEY and CDR2 SVGAGI. CDR3 region: CASRGLAGGYNEQFF. For the CDR3, the DNA is TGTGCCAGCAGGGGACTAGCGGGAGGGTACAATGAGCAGTTCTTC.

This clone was counted a few times. The CDR3 spells CASSPPDRRVVGTEAFF. The CDR3 DNA sequence: TGTGCCAGCTCACCACCTGACAGGAGGGTAGTTGGGACTGAAGCTTTCTTT. The V and J genes are TRBV18 and TRBJ1-1; TRBD1 might be the D (6 bases). CDR1 and CDR2 (germline): KGHSH, LQKENI. Trimming took 0 bases from V and 5 from J, leaving 19 bases between them. The CDR3 sequence is 17 residues long.

The table lists this clone with a few counts. V and J are TRBV28 and TRBJ1-1; D gene uncertain. V lost 1 base and J lost 8, with 8 bases in between. Germline V gene lookup returns CDR1 MDHEN and CDR2 SYDVKM. The CDR3 is 12 residues long. The CDR3 region is CASSLSAREAFF. Written as DNA, the CDR3 is TGTGCCAGCAGTTTATCGGCCAGGGAAGCTTTCTTT.

This chain uses TRBV6-1 with TRBJ2-4, with a possible D match to TRBD2 (5 bases). This CDR3 is 16 amino acids long. Trimming shortened V by 4 bases and J by 0 bases, and 13 bases separated the two germline ends. Germline lookup yields CDR1 MNHNS and CDR2 SASEGT. CDR3 DNA sequence: TGTGCCAGCAGTGGCGCGAGCGGAGTAGCCAAAAACATTCAGTACTTC. It codes for CASSGASGVAKNIQYF.

In its sample, this clone was seen once. The genes are TRBV5-1 and TRBJ2-7, with 7 bases that match TRBD1. Germline trimming cut 5 bases from V and 1 base from J; bases unmatched to any gene: 9. Germline V gene sequence: CDR1 SGHRS, CDR2 YFSETQ. This CDR3 region has 15 residues. This CDR3 is CASRLAGTESYEQYF. The CDR3 DNA is TGCGCCAGCAGGCTTGCCGGGACAGAGTCCTACGAGCAGTACTTC.